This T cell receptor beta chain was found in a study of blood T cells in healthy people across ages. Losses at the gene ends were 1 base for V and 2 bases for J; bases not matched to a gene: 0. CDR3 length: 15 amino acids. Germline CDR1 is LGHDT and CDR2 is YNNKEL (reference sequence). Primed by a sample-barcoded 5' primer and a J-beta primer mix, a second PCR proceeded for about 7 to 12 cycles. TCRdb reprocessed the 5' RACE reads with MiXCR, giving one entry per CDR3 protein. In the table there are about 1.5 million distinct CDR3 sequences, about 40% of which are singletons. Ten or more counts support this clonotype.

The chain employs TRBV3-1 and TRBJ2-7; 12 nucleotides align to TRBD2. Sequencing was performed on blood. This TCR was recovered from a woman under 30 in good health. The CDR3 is CASSQGTSGAYEQYF. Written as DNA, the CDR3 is TGTGCCAGCAGCCAAGGGACTAGCGGGGCCTACGAGCAGTACTTC.